The clone carrying this T cell receptor beta chain was seen at least ten times. Its target is not known. This specimen comes from a study of response to subunit inactivated influenza vaccine. The CDR3 runs to 13 residues. The germline V and J ends were trimmed by 3 bases and 5 bases, with 8 bases remaining between them. MiXCR was run by TCRdb on the RT-PCR reads, yielding one entry per CDR3 protein. The table has under 950,000 distinct CDR3 sequences, 21% seen once; the top ten hold about a tenth. Overall study results and limits: Each seasonal flu vaccination may recruit only limited new T cells, authors suggested.

The sample here was PBMCs from blood, taken 5 days after vaccination. The TCR originated in a man aged 50-60 years who received an inactivated influenza vaccine. The rearrangement joins TRBV12-3 or TRBV12-4 to TRBJ2-1, with D maybe TRBD1 (6 bases). This chain's CDR3 is CASSLGQDNEQFF. DNA for the CDR3: TGTGCCAGCAGTTTGGGACAAGACAATGAGCAGTTCTTC.